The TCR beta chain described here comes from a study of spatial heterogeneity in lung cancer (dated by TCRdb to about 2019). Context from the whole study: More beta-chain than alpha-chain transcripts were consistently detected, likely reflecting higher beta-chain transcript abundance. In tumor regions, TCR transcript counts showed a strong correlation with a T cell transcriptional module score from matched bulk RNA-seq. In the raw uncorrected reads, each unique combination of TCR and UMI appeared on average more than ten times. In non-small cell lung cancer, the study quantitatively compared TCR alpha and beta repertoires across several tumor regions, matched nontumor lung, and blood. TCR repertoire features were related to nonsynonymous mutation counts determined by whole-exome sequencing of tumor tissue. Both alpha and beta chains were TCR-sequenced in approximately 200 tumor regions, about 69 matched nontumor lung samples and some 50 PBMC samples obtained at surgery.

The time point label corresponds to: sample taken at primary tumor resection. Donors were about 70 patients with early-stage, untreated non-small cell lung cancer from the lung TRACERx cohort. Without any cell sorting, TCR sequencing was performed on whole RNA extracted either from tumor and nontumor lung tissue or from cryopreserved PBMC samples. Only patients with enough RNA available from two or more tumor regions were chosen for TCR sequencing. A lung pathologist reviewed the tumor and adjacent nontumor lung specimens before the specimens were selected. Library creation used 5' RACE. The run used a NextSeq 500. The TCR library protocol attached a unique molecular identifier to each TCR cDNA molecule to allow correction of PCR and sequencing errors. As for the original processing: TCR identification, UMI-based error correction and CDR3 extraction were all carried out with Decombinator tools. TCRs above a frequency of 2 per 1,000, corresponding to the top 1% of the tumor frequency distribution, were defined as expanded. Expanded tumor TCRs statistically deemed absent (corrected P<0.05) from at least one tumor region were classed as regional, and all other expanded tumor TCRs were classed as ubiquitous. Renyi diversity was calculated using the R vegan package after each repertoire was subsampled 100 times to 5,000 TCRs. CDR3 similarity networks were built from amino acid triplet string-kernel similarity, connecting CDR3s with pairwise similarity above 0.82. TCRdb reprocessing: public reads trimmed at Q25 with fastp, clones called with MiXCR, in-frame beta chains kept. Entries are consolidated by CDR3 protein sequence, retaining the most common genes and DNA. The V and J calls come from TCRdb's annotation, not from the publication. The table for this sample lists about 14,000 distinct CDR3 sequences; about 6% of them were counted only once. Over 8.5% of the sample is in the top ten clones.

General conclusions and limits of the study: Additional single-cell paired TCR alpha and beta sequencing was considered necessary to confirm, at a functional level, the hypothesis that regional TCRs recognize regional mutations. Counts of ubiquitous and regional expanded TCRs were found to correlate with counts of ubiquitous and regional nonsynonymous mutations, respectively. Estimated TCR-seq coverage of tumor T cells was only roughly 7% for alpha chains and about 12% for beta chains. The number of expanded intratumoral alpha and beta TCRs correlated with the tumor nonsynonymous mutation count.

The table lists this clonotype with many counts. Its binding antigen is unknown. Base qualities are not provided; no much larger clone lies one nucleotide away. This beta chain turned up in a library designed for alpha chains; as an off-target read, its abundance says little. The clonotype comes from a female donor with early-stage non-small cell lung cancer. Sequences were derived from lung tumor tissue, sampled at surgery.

The CDR3 sequence is CASRNLGSGNTIYF. The sequenced DNA is TGTGCCAGCAGGAACCTAGGCTCTGGAAACACCATATATTTT. The chain joins TRBV12-3 or TRBV12-4 to TRBJ1-3, with the identity of the D gene unclear. At the junction V is shortened by 6 bases and J by 0 bases, with 9 bases in between. Including the terminal cysteine and phenylalanine, the CDR3 comprises 14 residues. The sequence is cut down to CDR3 DNA, 42 bases in frame from base 1.